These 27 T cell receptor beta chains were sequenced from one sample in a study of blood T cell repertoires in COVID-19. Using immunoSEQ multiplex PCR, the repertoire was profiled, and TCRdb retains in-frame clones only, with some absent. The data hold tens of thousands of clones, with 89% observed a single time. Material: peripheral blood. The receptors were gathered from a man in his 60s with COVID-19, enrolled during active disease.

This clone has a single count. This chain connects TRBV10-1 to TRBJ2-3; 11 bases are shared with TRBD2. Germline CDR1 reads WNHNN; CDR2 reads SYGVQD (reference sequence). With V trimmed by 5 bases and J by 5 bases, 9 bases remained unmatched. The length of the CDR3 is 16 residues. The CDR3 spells CASSKVAGGPLDTQYF. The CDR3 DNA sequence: TGCGCCAGCAGTAAAGTAGCGGGAGGGCCGTTAGATACGCAGTATTTT.

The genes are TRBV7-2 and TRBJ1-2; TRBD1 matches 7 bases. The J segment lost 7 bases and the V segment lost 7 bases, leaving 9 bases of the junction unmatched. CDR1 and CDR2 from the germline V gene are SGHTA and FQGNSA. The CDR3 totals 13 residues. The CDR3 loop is CASNSEGAGGYTF. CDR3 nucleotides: TGTGCCAGCAACTCAGAGGGGGCCGGTGGCTACACCTTC.

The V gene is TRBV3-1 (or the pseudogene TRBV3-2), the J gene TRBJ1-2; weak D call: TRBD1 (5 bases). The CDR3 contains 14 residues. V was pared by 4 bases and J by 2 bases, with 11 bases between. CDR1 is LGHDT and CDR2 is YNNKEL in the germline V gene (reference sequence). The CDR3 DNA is TGTGCCAGCAGCCCCGGGGGGGGGAACTATGGCTACACCTTC. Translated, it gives CASSPGGGNYGYTF.

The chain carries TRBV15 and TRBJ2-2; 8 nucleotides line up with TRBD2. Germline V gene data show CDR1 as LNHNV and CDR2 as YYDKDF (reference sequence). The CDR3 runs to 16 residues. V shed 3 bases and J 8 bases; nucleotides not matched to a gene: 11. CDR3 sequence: CATSRRRGLEAGELFF. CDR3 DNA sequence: TGTGCCACCAGCAGGAGAAGGGGACTAGAGGCGGGGGAGCTGTTTTTT. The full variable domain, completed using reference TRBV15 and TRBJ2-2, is DAMVIQNPRYQVTQFGKPVTLSCSQTLNHNVMYWYQQKSSQAPKLLFHYYDKDFNNEADTPDNFQSRRPNTSFCFLDIRSPGLGDTAMYLCATSRRRGLEAGELFFGEGSRLTVL.

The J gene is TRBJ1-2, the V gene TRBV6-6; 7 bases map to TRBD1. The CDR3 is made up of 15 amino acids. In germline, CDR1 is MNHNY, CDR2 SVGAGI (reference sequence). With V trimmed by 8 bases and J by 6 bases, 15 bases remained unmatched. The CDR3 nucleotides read TGTGCCAGCCTCGGCGCAGGGGGTAGTACCGATGGCTACACCTTC. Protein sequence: CASLGAGGSTDGYTF.

The CDR3 nucleotides are TGTGCTAGTGGTTTAGGCAGGCTCTACGAGCAGTACTTC. Translated: CASGLGRLYEQYF. The rearrangement links TRBV12-5 to TRBJ2-7, with D unclear. The CDR3 spans 13 residues. CDR1 and CDR2 from the germline V gene are LGHNT and FRNRAP. The V end lost 3 bases, the J end lost 3 bases, and 9 bases lay between the germline ends.

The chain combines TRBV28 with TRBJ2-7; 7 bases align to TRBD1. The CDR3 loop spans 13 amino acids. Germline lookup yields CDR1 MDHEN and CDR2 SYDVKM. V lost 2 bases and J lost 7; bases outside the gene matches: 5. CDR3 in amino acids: CASSLVQGWEQYF. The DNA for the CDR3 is TGTGCCAGCAGTTTAGTACAGGGGTGGGAGCAGTACTTC.

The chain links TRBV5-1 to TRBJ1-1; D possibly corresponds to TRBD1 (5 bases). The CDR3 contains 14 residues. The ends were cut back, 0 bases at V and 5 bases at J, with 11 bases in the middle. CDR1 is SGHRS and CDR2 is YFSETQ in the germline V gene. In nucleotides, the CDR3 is TGCGCCAGCAGCTTGGATTGGGGGAGGACTGAAGCTTTCTTT. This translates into CASSLDWGRTEAFF.

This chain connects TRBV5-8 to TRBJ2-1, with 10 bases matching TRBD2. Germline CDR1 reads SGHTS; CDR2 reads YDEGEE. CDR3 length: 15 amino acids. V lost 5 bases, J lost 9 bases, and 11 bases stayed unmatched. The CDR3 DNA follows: TGTGCCAGCAGAGGCCCTAGCGGGAGCCTGGGTGAGCAGTTCTTC. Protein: CASRGPSGSLGEQFF.

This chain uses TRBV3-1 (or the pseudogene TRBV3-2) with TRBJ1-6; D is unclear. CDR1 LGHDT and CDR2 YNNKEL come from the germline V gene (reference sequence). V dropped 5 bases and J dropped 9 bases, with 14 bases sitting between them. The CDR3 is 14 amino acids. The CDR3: CASSSGEGGSPLHF. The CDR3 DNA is TGTGCCAGCAGCTCCGGGGAGGGAGGTTCACCCCTCCACTTT.

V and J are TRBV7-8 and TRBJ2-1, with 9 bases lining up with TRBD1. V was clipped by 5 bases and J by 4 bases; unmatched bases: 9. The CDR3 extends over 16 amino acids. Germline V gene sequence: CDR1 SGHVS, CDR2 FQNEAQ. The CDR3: CASSPGPDRGYNEQFF. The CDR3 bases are TGTGCCAGCAGCCCAGGACCGGACAGGGGTTACAATGAGCAGTTCTTC.

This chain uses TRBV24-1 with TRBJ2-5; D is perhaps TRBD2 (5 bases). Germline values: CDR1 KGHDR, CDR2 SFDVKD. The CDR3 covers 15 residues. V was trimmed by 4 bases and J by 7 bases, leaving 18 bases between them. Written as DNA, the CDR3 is TGTGCCACCAGTGACCGAGACCGATCCGGAGGGACCCAGTACTTC. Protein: CATSDRDRSGGTQYF.

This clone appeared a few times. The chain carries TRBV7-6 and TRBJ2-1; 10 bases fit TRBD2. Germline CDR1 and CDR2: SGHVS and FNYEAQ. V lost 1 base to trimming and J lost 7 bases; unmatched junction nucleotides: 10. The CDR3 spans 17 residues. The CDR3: CASSLEVGLAGENEQFF. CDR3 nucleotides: TGTGCCAGCAGCTTAGAGGTCGGGCTAGCGGGAGAGAATGAGCAGTTCTTC.

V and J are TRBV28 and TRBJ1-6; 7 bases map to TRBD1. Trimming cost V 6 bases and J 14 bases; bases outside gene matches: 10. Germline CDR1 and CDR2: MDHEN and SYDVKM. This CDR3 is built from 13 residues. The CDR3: CASSGTALSALHF. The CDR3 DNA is TGTGCCAGCAGCGGGACAGCGTTAAGTGCCCTCCACTTT.

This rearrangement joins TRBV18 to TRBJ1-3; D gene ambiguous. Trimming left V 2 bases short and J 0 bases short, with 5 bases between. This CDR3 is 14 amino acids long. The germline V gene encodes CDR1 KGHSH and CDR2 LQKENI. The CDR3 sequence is CASSPAGSGNTIYF. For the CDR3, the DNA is TGTGCCAGCTCACCAGCAGGCTCTGGAAACACCATATATTTT.

Here the CDR3 DNA reads TGTGCCAGCAGCTTAGCGTCGGACTATGGCTACACCTTC. The encoded protein is CASSLASDYGYTF. The V and J genes are TRBV11-1 and TRBJ1-2; D is undetermined. V lost 0 bases, J lost 3 bases, and 5 bases lay in between. The CDR3 has 13 amino acids. Looked up from germline, CDR1 is SGHAT and CDR2 is FQDESV (reference sequence).

For the CDR3, the DNA is TGTGCCAGCAGTTGGGACAGGGCCGGTACTGAAGCTTTCTTT. The encoded protein is CASSWDRAGTEAFF. The chain carries TRBV6-5 and TRBJ1-1, with 9 bases matching TRBD1. Looked up from germline, CDR1 is MNHEY and CDR2 is SVGAGI. The trim removed 4 bases at V and 5 bases at J, leaving 5 bases unmatched. The CDR3 sequence is 14 residues long.

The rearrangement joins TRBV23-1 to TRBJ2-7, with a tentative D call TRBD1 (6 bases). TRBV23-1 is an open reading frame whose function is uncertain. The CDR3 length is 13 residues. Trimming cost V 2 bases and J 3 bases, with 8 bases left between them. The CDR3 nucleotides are TGCGCCAGCAGTCAAGAGGACAGCTACGAGCAGTACTTC. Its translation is CASSQEDSYEQYF.

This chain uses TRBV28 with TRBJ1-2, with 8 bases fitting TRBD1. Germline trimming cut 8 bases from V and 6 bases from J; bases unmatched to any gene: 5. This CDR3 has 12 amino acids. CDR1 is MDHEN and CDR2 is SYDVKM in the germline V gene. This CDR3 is CASRTGGNGYTF. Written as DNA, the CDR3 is TGTGCCAGCCGTACAGGGGGAAATGGCTACACCTTC.

In DNA, the CDR3 is TGTGCCACCAGCACAGGGGTTGGGACTAATGAAAAACTGTTTTTT. Its translation: CATSTGVGTNEKLFF. The V gene is TRBV15, the J gene TRBJ1-4; weak D call: TRBD1 (6 bases). The CDR3 contains 15 residues. Germline loops: CDR1 LNHNV, CDR2 YYDKDF (reference sequence). The germline V and J ends were trimmed by 4 bases and 2 bases, with 11 bases remaining between them.

CDR3 sequence (DNA): TGTGCCAGCAGCTTAGGGGGTAGCGGGCTTATAGGGAATGAGCAGTTCTTC. Residues: CASSLGGSGLIGNEQFF. J is TRBJ2-1 and V is TRBV7-2; 7 nucleotides agree with TRBD2. This CDR3 has 17 residues. Looked up from germline, CDR1 is SGHTA and CDR2 is FQGNSA. The V gene end was trimmed by 1 base and the J gene end by 7 bases; junction bases not matched to a gene: 13. The full variable domain, with the rest looked up from reference TRBV7-2 and TRBJ2-1, is GAGVSQSPSNKVTEKGKDVELRCDPISGHTALYWYRQSLGQGLEFLIYFQGNSAPDKSGLPSDRFSAERTGGSVSTLTIQRTQQEDSAVYLCASSLGGSGLIGNEQFFGPGTRLTVL.

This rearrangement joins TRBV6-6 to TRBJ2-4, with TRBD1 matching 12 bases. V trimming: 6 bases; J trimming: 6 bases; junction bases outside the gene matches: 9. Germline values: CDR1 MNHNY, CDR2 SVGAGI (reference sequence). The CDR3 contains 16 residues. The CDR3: CASRSGTGGARNIQYF. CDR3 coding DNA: TGTGCCAGCAGATCCGGGACAGGGGGCGCGAGAAACATTCAGTACTTC.

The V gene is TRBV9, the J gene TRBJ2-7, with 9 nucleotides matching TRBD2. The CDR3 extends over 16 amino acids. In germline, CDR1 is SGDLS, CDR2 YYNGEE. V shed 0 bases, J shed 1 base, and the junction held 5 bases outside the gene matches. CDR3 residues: CASSVGAGGPSYEQYF. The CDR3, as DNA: TGTGCCAGCAGCGTAGGGGCGGGAGGGCCATCCTACGAGCAGTACTTC. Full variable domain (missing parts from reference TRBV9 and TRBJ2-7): DSGVTQTPKHLITATGQRVTLRCSPRSGDLSVYWYQQSLDQGLQFLIQYYNGEERAKGNILERFSAQQFPDLHSELNLSSLELGDSALYFCASSVGAGGPSYEQYFGPGTRLTVT.

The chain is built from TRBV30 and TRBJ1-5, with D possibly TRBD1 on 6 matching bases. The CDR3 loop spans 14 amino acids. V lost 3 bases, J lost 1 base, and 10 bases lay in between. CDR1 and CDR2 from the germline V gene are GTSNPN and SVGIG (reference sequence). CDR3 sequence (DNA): TGTGCCTGGAGACCACAGGGAAGCAATCAGCCCCAGCATTTT. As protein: CAWRPQGSNQPQHF.

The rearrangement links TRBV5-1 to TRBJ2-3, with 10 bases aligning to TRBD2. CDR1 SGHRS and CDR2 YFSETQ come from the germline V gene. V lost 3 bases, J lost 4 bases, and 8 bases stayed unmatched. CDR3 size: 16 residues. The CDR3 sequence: CASSSLLAGKADTQYF. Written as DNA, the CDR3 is TGCGCCAGCAGCTCCCTACTAGCGGGAAAGGCAGATACGCAGTATTTT.

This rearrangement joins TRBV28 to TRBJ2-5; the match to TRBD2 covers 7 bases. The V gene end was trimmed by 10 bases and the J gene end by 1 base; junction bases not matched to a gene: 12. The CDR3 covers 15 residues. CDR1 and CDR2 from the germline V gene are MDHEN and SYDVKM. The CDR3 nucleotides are TGTGCCACCTTAATAGGGGCTAGCGGCCAAGAGACCCAGTACTTC. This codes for CATLIGASGQETQYF.

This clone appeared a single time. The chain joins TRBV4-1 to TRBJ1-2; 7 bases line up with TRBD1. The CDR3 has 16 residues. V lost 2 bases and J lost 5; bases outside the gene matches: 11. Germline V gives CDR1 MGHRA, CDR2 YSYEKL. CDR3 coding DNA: TGCGCCAGCAGCCAATTACCGACAGGGAGTGGATATGGCTACACCTTC. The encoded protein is CASSQLPTGSGYGYTF.